Below are 30 T cell receptor beta chains sequenced from a single sample in a study of monozygotic twins with cystic fibrosis. Profiled with immunoSEQ multiplex PCR; TCRdb holds only in-frame clones, not every one. This sample has just over 14,000 clones; approximately 84% occur once, and the top ten carry around 1%. The sample taken for sequencing was blood. These receptors came from a boy between 10 and 17 years old with cystic fibrosis.

V usage is TRBV18 and J usage is TRBJ1-2; 10 nucleotides line up with TRBD1. Per germline, CDR1 KGHSH and CDR2 LQKENI. Germline trimming cut 2 bases from V and 3 bases from J; bases unmatched to any gene: 6. The CDR3 extends over 16 amino acids. This chain's CDR3 is CASSPIPDRGDYGYTF. CDR3 sequence (DNA): TGTGCCAGCTCACCAATTCCGGACAGGGGGGACTATGGCTACACCTTC.

The CDR3 here is CASSESWRETPFF. The CDR3 region has the DNA TGTGCCAGCAGTGAGAGTTGGAGGGAGACGCCTTTCTTT. The chain employs TRBV2 and TRBJ1-1; D call uncertain. Per the germline V gene, CDR1 is SNHLY and CDR2 is FYNNEI. The V end lost 3 bases, the J end lost 12 bases, and 17 bases lay between the germline ends. The length of the CDR3 is 13 residues.

This rearrangement joins TRBV10-3 to TRBJ1-1, with D unclear. Germline CDR1 reads ENHRY; CDR2 reads SYGVKD. The germline V and J ends were trimmed by 5 bases and 1 base, with 8 bases remaining between them. The CDR3 totals 13 residues. The CDR3 loop is CAISPIKNTEAFF. The CDR3 DNA sequence: TGTGCCATCAGTCCCATAAAGAACACTGAAGCTTTCTTT.

The chain joins TRBV5-5 to TRBJ1-4; 11 bases fit TRBD1. Germline V gives CDR1 SGHKS, CDR2 YYEKEE (reference sequence). J lost 11 bases, V lost 4 bases, and 7 bases had no gene match. This CDR3 spans 14 amino acids. The CDR3 is CASSIGQGAVKLFF. DNA of the CDR3: TGTGCCAGCAGCATAGGACAGGGGGCCGTTAAACTGTTTTTT.

The chain has TRBV5-4 and TRBJ1-2; 10 nucleotides agree with TRBD1. Germline loops: CDR1 SGHNT, CDR2 YYREEE (reference sequence). The CDR3 runs to 16 residues. With V trimmed by 4 bases and J by 2 bases, 8 bases remained unmatched. CDR3 protein: CASSLSWDRGNYGYTF. CDR3 DNA: TGTGCCAGCAGCCTGAGTTGGGACAGGGGCAACTATGGCTACACCTTC.

This chain links TRBV28 with TRBJ1-6; the D gene is possibly TRBD1 (5 bases). Trimming stripped 5 bases from V and 8 bases from J, with 19 bases between. Germline CDR1 is MDHEN and CDR2 is SYDVKM. The CDR3 runs to 16 residues. CDR3 residues: CASSPQGFLGDSPLHF. CDR3 coding DNA: TGTGCCAGCAGTCCCCAGGGTTTTCTCGGGGATTCACCCCTCCACTTT.

This clone was picked up one time. The chain uses TRBV5-6 and TRBJ2-1; D gene ambiguous. From germline, CDR1 is SGHDT and CDR2 YYEEEE. V was cut by 0 bases and J by 5 bases, with 6 bases left in between. The CDR3 runs 13 residues. CDR3 in DNA: TGTGCCAGCAGCTTGGTAGACCACAATGAGCAGTTCTTC. As protein: CASSLVDHNEQFF. Supplemented by reference TRBV5-6 and TRBJ2-1, the full variable domain reads DAGVTQSPTHLIKTRGQQVTLRCSPKSGHDTVSWYQQALGQGPQFIFQYYEEEERQRGNFPDRFSGHQFPNYSSELNVNALLLGDSALYLCASSLVDHNEQFFGPGTRLTVL.

This rearrangement joins TRBV11-2 to TRBJ2-7, with 12 bases aligning to TRBD1. This CDR3 has 14 amino acids. The ends lost 6 bases at V and 5 bases at J; junction bases unmatched: 5. From germline, CDR1 is SGHAT and CDR2 FQNNGV. The CDR3 loop is CASSRDRGLHEQYF. DNA for the CDR3: TGTGCCAGCAGTAGGGACAGGGGGCTCCACGAGCAGTACTTC.

The gene calls are TRBV19 and TRBJ2-7, with 7 bases lining up with TRBD1. The CDR3 has 16 residues. Germline V gene lookup returns CDR1 LNHDA and CDR2 SQIVND (reference sequence). V lost 1 base, J lost 5 bases, and 11 bases stayed unmatched. The CDR3 region has the DNA TGTGCCAGTAGTATAGGCCCCAACAGGGGAAGGGACGAGCAGTACTTC. The encoded protein is CASSIGPNRGRDEQYF.

This chain uses TRBV28 with TRBJ1-2; D may be TRBD1 (5 bases). V gave up 5 bases and J gave up 4 bases, with 14 bases separating them. Germline values: CDR1 MDHEN, CDR2 SYDVKM. This CDR3 comprises 14 residues. DNA for the CDR3: TGTGCCAGCAGTGAACCAGGGCTAGGCTATGGCTACACCTTC. Its protein product is CASSEPGLGYGYTF.

In this sample, this clone turned up once. This chain uses TRBV20-1 with TRBJ2-7; D is ambiguous. Trimming left V 1 base short and J 3 bases short, with 4 bases between. The V gene's germline CDR1 is DFQATT and CDR2 SNEGSKA (reference sequence). This CDR3 region has 11 residues. The CDR3 DNA sequence: TGCAGTGCTAGAGGGAGCTACGAGCAGTACTTC. Translated, it gives CSARGSYEQYF.

The rearrangement links TRBV28 to TRBJ1-2; D gene uncertain. V lost 7 bases and J 4 bases, leaving 19 bases between the germline ends. The CDR3 contains 15 residues. Germline V gene sequence: CDR1 MDHEN, CDR2 SYDVKM. Here the CDR3 reads CASTLFGGSGYGYTF. CDR3 nucleotide sequence: TGTGCCAGCACCTTGTTCGGAGGGAGTGGCTATGGCTACACCTTC.

The rearrangement links TRBV27 to TRBJ2-5, with TRBD2 matching over 7 bases. The CDR3 sequence is 16 residues long. V lost 5 bases, J lost 2 bases, and 11 bases stayed unmatched. Germline CDR1 reads MNHEY; CDR2 reads SMNVEV (reference sequence). The DNA of the CDR3 is TGTGCCAGCAGTCCGTACCCACTAGCGCAGCAAGAGACCCAGTACTTC. This gives the protein CASSPYPLAQQETQYF.

The gene calls are TRBV2 and TRBJ2-5; D is ambiguous. The length of the CDR3 is 14 residues. Trimming removed 1 base from V and 4 bases from J, with 10 bases in between. The V gene's germline CDR1 is SNHLY and CDR2 FYNNEI. The CDR3 sequence: CASSEGSWAETQYF. CDR3 bases: TGTGCCAGCAGTGAAGGGAGTTGGGCAGAGACCCAGTACTTC.

The chain recombines TRBV18 with TRBJ1-4; TRBD1 matches 10 bases. The CDR3 has 18 amino acids. The germline V gene encodes CDR1 KGHSH and CDR2 LQKENI. With V trimmed by 4 bases and J by 5 bases, 13 bases remained unmatched. The CDR3 here is CASSRLIPPGQGNEKLFF. CDR3 in DNA: TGTGCCAGCTCACGACTAATTCCTCCGGGACAGGGGAATGAAAAACTGTTTTTT.

V is TRBV11-2 and J is TRBJ2-1; perhaps TRBD2 as D (5 bases). The CDR3 length is 14 residues. From germline, CDR1 is SGHAT and CDR2 FQNNGV. Trimming removed 4 bases at V and 5 bases at J, with 12 bases between. CDR3 amino acids: CASSSTHGDNEQFF. DNA for the CDR3: TGTGCCAGCAGCTCTACCCACGGGGACAATGAGCAGTTCTTC.

V usage is TRBV14 and J usage is TRBJ1-4, with 7 bases matching TRBD1. V was pared by 0 bases and J by 5 bases, with 9 bases of the junction left unmatched. Germline-derived CDR1 and CDR2 are SGHDN and FVKESK. The CDR3 has 17 residues. CDR3: CASSQDQWGTVNEKLFF. The CDR3 region has the DNA TGTGCCAGCAGCCAAGATCAATGGGGGACAGTCAATGAAAAACTGTTTTTT.

V and J are TRBV27 and TRBJ1-5; tentative D call: TRBD1 (5 bases). This CDR3 spans 14 amino acids. CDR1 is MNHEY and CDR2 is SMNVEV in the germline V gene (reference sequence). Trimming took 5 bases from V and 5 from J, leaving 13 bases between them. CDR3 DNA: TGTGCCAGCAGTCCCCCAGGGCGGGATCAGCCCCAGCATTTT. Amino acid sequence: CASSPPGRDQPQHF.

The chain's CDR3 is CASSLGTSGGYEQYF. The CDR3 DNA is TGTGCCAGCAGCTTAGGGACTAGCGGGGGCTACGAGCAGTACTTC. The rearrangement uses TRBV7-8 and TRBJ2-7, with 13 bases fitting TRBD2. CDR1 is SGHVS and CDR2 is FQNEAQ in the germline V gene. V was clipped by 1 base and J by 3 bases; unmatched bases: 0. The CDR3 is made up of 15 amino acids.

The chain links TRBV16 to TRBJ2-5, with TRBD2 matching over 8 bases. The CDR3 runs to 14 residues. Looked up from germline, CDR1 is KGHSY and CDR2 is FQNENV. V shed 1 base, J shed 5 bases, and the junction held 3 bases outside the gene matches. The CDR3 spells CASSQFPSGETQYF. The CDR3 bases are TGTGCCAGCAGCCAATTTCCTAGCGGGGAGACCCAGTACTTC.

The chain is built from TRBV19 and TRBJ1-3, with D possibly being TRBD1 (5 bases). Trimming shortened V by 6 bases and J by 2 bases, and 17 bases separated the two germline ends. Germline CDR1 LNHDA, CDR2 SQIVND (reference sequence). The CDR3 consists of 16 residues. As DNA, the CDR3 is TGTGCCAGTAGCCATACGCCGACAGTTGCTGGAAACACCATATATTTT. Its protein is CASSHTPTVAGNTIYF.

This clone was counted between two and nine times. CDR3 protein: CASSETGRTAEQYF. The CDR3 coding sequence is TGTGCCAGCAGTGAAACCGGACGGACGGCCGAGCAGTACTTC. The V gene is TRBV6-1, the J gene TRBJ2-7; unclear D gene. The V end lost 2 bases, the J end lost 6 bases, and 14 bases lay between the germline ends. Germline V CDR1 and CDR2: MNHNS, SASEGT. This CDR3 region has 14 residues.

The V gene is TRBV15, the J gene TRBJ1-2; D not resolved. Trimming took 1 base from V and 3 from J, leaving 9 bases between them. Germline loops: CDR1 LNHNV, CDR2 YYDKDF (reference sequence). The CDR3 has 14 residues. The CDR3 coding sequence is TGTGCCACCAGCAGAGGGAGGAGGGACTATGGCTACACCTTC. Encoded protein: CATSRGRRDYGYTF.

The CDR3 region is CASSLDGTRSETQYF. The CDR3 DNA reads TGCGCCAGCAGCTTGGACGGGACTAGATCCGAGACCCAGTACTTC. The chain has TRBV5-1 and TRBJ2-5, with 8 bases aligning to TRBD2. CDR3 length: 15 amino acids. The germline gives CDR1 SGHRS, CDR2 YFSETQ. Trimming cost V 0 bases and J 5 bases; bases outside gene matches: 6.

In this sample, this clone turned up a few times. V is TRBV6-5 and J is TRBJ1-1; D not certain. CDR3 length: 13 amino acids. Trimming shortened V by 2 bases and J by 5 bases, and 9 bases separated the two germline ends. Germline CDR1 reads MNHEY; CDR2 reads SVGAGI. The CDR3 sequence is CASSYLLATEAFF. The CDR3 DNA reads as TGTGCCAGCAGTTACCTTCTAGCGACTGAAGCTTTCTTT.

This chain connects TRBV5-6 to TRBJ1-1, with D perhaps TRBD1 (6 bases). The CDR3 runs to 14 residues. With 4 bases removed from V and 8 bases from J, the gap between germline ends came to 18 bases. Germline CDR1 and CDR2: SGHDT and YYEEEE. The CDR3 loop is CASSTGLWTGEAFF. The CDR3, as DNA: TGTGCCAGCAGCACAGGGTTATGGACCGGGGAAGCTTTCTTT.

The rearrangement links TRBV30 to TRBJ1-4; D uncertain. CDR1 and CDR2 from the germline V gene are GTSNPN and SVGIG (reference sequence). The CDR3 is 15 amino acids. Trimming cost V 0 bases and J 0 bases, with 8 bases left between them. CDR3 DNA sequence: TGTGCCTGGAGTGTACTTTTTGCAACTAATGAAAAACTGTTTTTT. It yields the protein CAWSVLFATNEKLFF.

This clone was seen only once. This rearrangement joins TRBV19 to TRBJ2-1; D possibly uses TRBD1 or TRBD2 (6 bases each). The germline CDR1 and CDR2 sequences are LNHDA and SQIVND (reference sequence). The CDR3 runs 15 residues. V dropped 3 bases and J dropped 1 base, with 10 bases sitting between them. The CDR3 is CASSIWGASYNEQFF. The CDR3 coding sequence is TGTGCCAGTAGTATCTGGGGGGCGTCCTACAATGAGCAGTTCTTC.

This clone was counted only a few times. J is TRBJ1-2 and V is TRBV6-5, with TRBD1 matching 11 bases. The CDR3 loop spans 13 amino acids. Germline V CDR1 and CDR2: MNHEY, SVGAGI. J gave up 7 bases and V 5 bases, and 3 bases lay outside the gene matches. CDR3 loop: CASSRDRGAGYTF. The CDR3 DNA reads as TGTGCCAGCAGTCGGGACAGGGGGGCTGGCTACACCTTC.

The chain recombines TRBV14 with TRBJ2-7, with TRBD2 matching over 10 bases. The length of the CDR3 is 14 residues. Trimming removed 2 bases from V and 11 bases from J; junction bases left unmatched: 9. Germline values: CDR1 SGHDN, CDR2 FVKESK. CDR3 loop: CASSQYTSGAEEYF. Written as DNA, the CDR3 is TGTGCCAGCAGCCAATATACTAGCGGGGCAGAGGAGTACTTC.